The source of this T cell receptor beta chain is a study of blood T cell repertoires in COVID-19. On the study more broadly: T cells, B-cell-depleted T cells, or PBMCs supplied cDNA or gDNA.

Data came from immunoSEQ multiplex PCR; TCRdb stores just in-frame clones and leaves some out. The table has about 190,000 clones, approximately 86% seen once. This CDR3 is built from 13 residues. Trimming left V 4 bases short and J 5 bases short, with 11 bases between. Germline CDR1 MNHEY, CDR2 SMNVEV (reference sequence). Sequencing was performed on peripheral blood. The receptor was derived from a man aged 25-40 years with acute or convalescent COVID-19. The rearrangement links TRBV27 to TRBJ1-2; no firm D call. DNA of the CDR3: TGTGCCAGCAGTTCCGGTTACCAATATGGCTACACCTTC. Protein product: CASSSGYQYGYTF.